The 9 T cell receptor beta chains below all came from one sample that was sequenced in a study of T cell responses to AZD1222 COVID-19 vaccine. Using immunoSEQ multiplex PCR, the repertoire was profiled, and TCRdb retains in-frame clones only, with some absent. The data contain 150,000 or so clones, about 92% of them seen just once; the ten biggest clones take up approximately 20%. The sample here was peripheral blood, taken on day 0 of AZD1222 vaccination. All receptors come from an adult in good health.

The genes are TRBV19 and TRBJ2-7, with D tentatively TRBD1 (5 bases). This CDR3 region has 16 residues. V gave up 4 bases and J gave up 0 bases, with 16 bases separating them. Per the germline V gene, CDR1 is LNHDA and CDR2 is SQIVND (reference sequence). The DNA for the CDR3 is TGTGCCAGTAGTACCCTGGGGTCAGACAGCTCCTACGAGCAGTACTTC. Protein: CASSTLGSDSSYEQYF.

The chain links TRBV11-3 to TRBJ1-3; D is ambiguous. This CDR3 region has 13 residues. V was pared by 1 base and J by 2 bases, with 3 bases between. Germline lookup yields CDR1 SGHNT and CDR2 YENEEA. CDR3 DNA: TGTGCCAGCAGCTTAGGCCCTGGAAACACCATATATTTT. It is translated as CASSLGPGNTIYF.

The CDR3 nucleotides are TGTGCCAGCAGTTTCACCGACGGAAGGGATGGCTACACCTTC. Its protein is CASSFTDGRDGYTF. The chain carries TRBV6-6 and TRBJ1-2; D gene uncertain. This CDR3 contains 14 residues. Trimming removed 4 bases from V and 6 bases from J, with 15 bases in between. From germline, CDR1 is MNHNY and CDR2 SVGAGI (reference sequence).

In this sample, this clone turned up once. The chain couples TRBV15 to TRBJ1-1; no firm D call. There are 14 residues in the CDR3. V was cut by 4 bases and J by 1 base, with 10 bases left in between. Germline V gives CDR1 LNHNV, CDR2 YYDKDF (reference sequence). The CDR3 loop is CATSIGVQNTEAFF. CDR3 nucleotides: TGTGCCACCAGCATCGGGGTTCAGAACACTGAAGCTTTCTTT.

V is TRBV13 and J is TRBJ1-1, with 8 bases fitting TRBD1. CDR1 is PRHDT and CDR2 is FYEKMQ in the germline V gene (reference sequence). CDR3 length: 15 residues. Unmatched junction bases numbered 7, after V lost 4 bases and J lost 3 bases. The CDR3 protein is CASSSDRDRYTEAFF. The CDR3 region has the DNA TGTGCCAGCAGCTCGGACAGGGATAGGTACACTGAAGCTTTCTTT.

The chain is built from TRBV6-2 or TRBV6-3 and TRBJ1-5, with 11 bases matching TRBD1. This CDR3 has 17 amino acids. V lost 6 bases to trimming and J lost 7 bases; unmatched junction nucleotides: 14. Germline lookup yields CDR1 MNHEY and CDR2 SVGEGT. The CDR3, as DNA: TGTGCCAGCAGCCAACATGAAGGACAGGGGGCGCGGCAGCCCCAGCATTTT. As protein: CASSQHEGQGARQPQHF.

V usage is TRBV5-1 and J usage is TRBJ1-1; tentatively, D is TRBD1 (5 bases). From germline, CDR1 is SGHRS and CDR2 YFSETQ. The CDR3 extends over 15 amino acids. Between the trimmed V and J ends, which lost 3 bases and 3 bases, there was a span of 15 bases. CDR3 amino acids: CASSWGSTQDTEAFF. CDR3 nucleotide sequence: TGCGCCAGCAGCTGGGGGTCTACCCAGGACACTGAAGCTTTCTTT. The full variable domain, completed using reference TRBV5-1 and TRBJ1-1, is KAGVTQTPRYLIKTRGQQVTLSCSPISGHRSVSWYQQTPGQGLQFLFEYFSETQRNKGNFPGRFSGRQFSNSRSEMNVSTLELGDSALYLCASSWGSTQDTEAFFGQGTRLTVV.

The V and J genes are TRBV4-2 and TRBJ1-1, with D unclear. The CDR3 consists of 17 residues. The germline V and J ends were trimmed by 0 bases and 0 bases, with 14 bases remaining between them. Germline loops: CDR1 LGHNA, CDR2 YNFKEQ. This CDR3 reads CASSQDGPVNMNTEAFF. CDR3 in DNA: TGTGCCAGCAGCCAAGATGGGCCAGTCAACATGAACACTGAAGCTTTCTTT.

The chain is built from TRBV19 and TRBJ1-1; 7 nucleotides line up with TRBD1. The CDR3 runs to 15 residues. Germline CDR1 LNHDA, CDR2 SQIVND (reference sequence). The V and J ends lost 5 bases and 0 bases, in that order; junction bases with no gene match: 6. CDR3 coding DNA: TGTGCCAGTAGTGCTTCGGACAGGATGAACACTGAAGCTTTCTTT. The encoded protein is CASSASDRMNTEAFF.